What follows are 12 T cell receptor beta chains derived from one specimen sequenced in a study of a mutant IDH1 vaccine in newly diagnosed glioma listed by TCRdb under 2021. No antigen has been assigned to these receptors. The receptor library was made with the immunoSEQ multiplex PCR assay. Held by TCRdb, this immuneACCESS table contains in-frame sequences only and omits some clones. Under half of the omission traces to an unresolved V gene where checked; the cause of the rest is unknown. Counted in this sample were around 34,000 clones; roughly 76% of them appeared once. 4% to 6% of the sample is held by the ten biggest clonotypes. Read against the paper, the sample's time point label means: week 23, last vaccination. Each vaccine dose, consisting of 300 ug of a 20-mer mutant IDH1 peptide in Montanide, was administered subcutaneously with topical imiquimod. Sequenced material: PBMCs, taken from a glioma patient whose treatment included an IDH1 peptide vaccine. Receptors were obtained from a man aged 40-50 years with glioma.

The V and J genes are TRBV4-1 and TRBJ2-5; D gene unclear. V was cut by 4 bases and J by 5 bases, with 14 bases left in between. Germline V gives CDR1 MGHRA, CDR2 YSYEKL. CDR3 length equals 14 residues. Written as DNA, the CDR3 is TGCGCCAGCAGCCTAGACCGGGCTCGGGAGACCCAGTACTTC. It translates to CASSLDRARETQYF.

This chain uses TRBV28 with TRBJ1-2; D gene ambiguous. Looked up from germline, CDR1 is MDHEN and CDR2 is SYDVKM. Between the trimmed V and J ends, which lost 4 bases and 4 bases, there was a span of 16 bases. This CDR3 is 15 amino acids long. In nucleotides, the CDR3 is TGTGCCAGCAGTTCTGCCGGGTCCTCACTCTATGGCTACACCTTC. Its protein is CASSSAGSSLYGYTF.

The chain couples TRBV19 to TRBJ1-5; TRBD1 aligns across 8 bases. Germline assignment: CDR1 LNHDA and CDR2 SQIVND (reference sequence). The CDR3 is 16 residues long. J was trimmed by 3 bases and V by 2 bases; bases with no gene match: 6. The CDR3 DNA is TGTGCCAGTAGTATAATGGCAGGGGGCCTCAATCAGCCCCAGCATTTT. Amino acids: CASSIMAGGLNQPQHF.

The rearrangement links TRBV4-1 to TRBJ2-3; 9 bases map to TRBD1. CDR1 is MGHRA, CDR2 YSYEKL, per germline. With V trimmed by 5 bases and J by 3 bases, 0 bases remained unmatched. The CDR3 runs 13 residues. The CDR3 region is CASSGTGTDTQYF. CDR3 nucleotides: TGCGCCAGCAGCGGGACAGGGACAGATACGCAGTATTTT.

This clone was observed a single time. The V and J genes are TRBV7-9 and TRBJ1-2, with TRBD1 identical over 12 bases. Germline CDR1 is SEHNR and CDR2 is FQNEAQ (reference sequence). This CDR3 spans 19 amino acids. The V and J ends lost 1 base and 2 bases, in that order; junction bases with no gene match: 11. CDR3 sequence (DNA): TGTGCCAGCAGCTTAGAGGTCGGGACAGGGGGCCGTTCAAACTATGGCTACACCTTC. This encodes CASSLEVGTGGRSNYGYTF.

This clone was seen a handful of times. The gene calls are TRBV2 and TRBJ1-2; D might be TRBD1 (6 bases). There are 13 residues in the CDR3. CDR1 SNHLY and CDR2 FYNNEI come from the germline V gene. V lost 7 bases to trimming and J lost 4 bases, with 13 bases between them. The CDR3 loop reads CASIRDKPYGYTF. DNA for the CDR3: TGTGCCAGCATACGGGACAAACCCTATGGCTACACCTTC.

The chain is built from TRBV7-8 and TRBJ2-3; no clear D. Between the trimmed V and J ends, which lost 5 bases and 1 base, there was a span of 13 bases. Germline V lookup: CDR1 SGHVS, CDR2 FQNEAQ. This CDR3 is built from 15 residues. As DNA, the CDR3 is TGTGCCAGCAGCCCCCCCGGTCGAGGCACAGATACGCAGTATTTT. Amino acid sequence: CASSPPGRGTDTQYF.

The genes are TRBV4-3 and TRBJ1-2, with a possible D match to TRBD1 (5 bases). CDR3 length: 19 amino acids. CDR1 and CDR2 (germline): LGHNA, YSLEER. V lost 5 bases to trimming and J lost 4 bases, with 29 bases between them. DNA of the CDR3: TGCGCCAGCAGCATGGGGGGAGGAGACAAATCATACCGTGTCTATGGCTACACCTTC. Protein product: CASSMGGGDKSYRVYGYTF.

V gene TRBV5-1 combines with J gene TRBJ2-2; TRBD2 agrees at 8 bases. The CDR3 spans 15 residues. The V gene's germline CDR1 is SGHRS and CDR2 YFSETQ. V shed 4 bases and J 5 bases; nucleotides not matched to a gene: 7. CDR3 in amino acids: CASSPGLEFTGELFF. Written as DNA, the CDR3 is TGCGCCAGCAGCCCGGGACTAGAGTTTACCGGGGAGCTGTTTTTT.

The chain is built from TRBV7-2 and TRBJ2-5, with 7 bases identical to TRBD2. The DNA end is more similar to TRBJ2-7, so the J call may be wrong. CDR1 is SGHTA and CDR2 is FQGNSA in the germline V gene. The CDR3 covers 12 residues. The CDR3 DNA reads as TGTGCCAGCAGCAGCGTAGCGGGCGAGCAGTACTTC. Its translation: CASSSVAGEQYF.

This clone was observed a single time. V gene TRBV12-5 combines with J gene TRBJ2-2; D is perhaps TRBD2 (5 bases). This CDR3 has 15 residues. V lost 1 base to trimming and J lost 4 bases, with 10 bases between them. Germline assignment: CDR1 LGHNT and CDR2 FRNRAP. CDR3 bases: TGTGCTAGTGGTTTGGGGAGCGGTTCCACCGGGGAGCTGTTTTTT. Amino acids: CASGLGSGSTGELFF.

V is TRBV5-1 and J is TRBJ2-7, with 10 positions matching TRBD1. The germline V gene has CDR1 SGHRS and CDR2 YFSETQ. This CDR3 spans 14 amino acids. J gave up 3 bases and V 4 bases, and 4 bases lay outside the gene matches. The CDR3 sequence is CASSRTGGNYEQYF. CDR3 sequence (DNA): TGCGCCAGCAGCCGGACAGGGGGGAACTACGAGCAGTACTTC.